These T cell receptor beta chains were read from a single sample in a study of shared clonotypes between healthy human individuals. The assay was immunoSEQ multiplex PCR, and TCRdb's table has in-frame clones only and misses some. The sample yields 550,000 to 600,000 clones, around 77% seen once. Material: PBMCs. The source of these receptors is a woman aged 40 to 50 in good health. Some clones in this sample may be carry-over from other donors' samples. The CDR3 runs from the conserved cysteine through the conserved F or W. Fields, in order: J gene, D gene, CDR3 length, clone size, V gene, CDR3 DNA, CDR3 protein. A D gene is named only where the DNA matches it firmly. Size is omitted from some rows. Given values are once, few, many or a class for expanded clones.

j_call: TRBJ1-5; d_call: .; cdr3_length: 17; clone_size: .; v_call: TRBV6-1; cdr3_nt: TGTGCCAGCAGTGCGAAAGGGGCCGACTCGGGAACTGGCCCCCAGCATTTT; cdr3_aa: CASSAKGADSGTGPQHF
j_call: TRBJ1-3; d_call: .; cdr3_length: 13; clone_size: many; v_call: TRBV30; cdr3_nt: TGTGCCTGGCACATATTCTCTGGAAACACCATATATTTT; cdr3_aa: CAWHIFSGNTIYF
j_call: TRBJ1-1; d_call: .; cdr3_length: 14; clone_size: .; v_call: TRBV2; cdr3_nt: TGTGCCAGCAGGTTAAGGGGGGCGAACACTGAAGCTTTCTTT; cdr3_aa: CASRLRGANTEAFF
j_call: TRBJ1-2; d_call: TRBD1; cdr3_length: 16; clone_size: .; v_call: TRBV7-2; cdr3_nt: TGTGCCAGCAGCTTAGGCCCGGGACAGGGGATCTATGGCTACACCTTC; cdr3_aa: CASSLGPGQGIYGYTF
j_call: TRBJ1-3; d_call: .; cdr3_length: 15; clone_size: .; v_call: TRBV19; cdr3_nt: TGTGCCAGTAGCCCCGGGGACTTTCCTGGAAACACCATATATTTT; cdr3_aa: CASSPGDFPGNTIYF
j_call: TRBJ1-5; d_call: .; cdr3_length: 15; clone_size: .; v_call: TRBV19; cdr3_nt: TGTGCCAGTAGTATGGGTGGATCGGGTGATCAGCCCCAGCATTTT; cdr3_aa: CASSMGGSGDQPQHF
j_call: TRBJ1-1; d_call: .; cdr3_length: 12; clone_size: .; v_call: TRBV2; cdr3_nt: TGTGCCAGCAGTGGCATAAACACTGAAGCTTTCTTT; cdr3_aa: CASSGINTEAFF
j_call: TRBJ2-5; d_call: .; cdr3_length: 14; clone_size: .; v_call: TRBV28; cdr3_nt: TGTGCCAGCAGTACCCAAGGCAGGGAAGAGACCCAGTACTTC; cdr3_aa: CASSTQGREETQYF
j_call: TRBJ2-5; d_call: .; cdr3_length: 14; clone_size: .; v_call: TRBV7-2; cdr3_nt: TGTGCCAGCAGCCCCTACATGGTAGGAGAGACCCAGTACTTC; cdr3_aa: CASSPYMVGETQYF
j_call: TRBJ2-7; d_call: TRBD1; cdr3_length: 15; clone_size: .; v_call: TRBV5-1; cdr3_nt: TGCGCCAGCAGCTTGGCCGGGACAGGAGGGGGCGAGCAGTACTTC; cdr3_aa: CASSLAGTGGGEQYF
j_call: TRBJ1-4; d_call: .; cdr3_length: 14; clone_size: .; v_call: TRBV19; cdr3_nt: TGTGCCAGTAGTGGGGTCAGGAGGAATGAAAAACTGTTTTTT; cdr3_aa: CASSGVRRNEKLFF
j_call: TRBJ2-5; d_call: TRBD2; cdr3_length: 15; clone_size: .; v_call: TRBV30; cdr3_nt: TGTGCCTGGAGAGGACTAGCGGGACCGCAAGAGACCCAGTACTTC; cdr3_aa: CAWRGLAGPQETQYF
j_call: TRBJ2-7; d_call: TRBD2; cdr3_length: 16; clone_size: .; v_call: TRBV5-1; cdr3_nt: TGCGCCAGCAGCCCCCCCGGGACTAGCGCTTCCTACGAGCAGTACTTC; cdr3_aa: CASSPPGTSASYEQYF
j_call: TRBJ1-1; d_call: .; cdr3_length: 14; clone_size: .; v_call: TRBV5-1; cdr3_nt: TGCGCCAGCAGCTTGGTCGCCAGGGACACTGAAGCTTTCTTT; cdr3_aa: CASSLVARDTEAFF
j_call: TRBJ1-6; d_call: .; cdr3_length: 13; clone_size: .; v_call: TRBV7-9; cdr3_nt: TGTGCCAGCAGCCCGGTTGGGGTGGGACCCCTCCACTTT; cdr3_aa: CASSPVGVGPLHF
j_call: TRBJ2-3; d_call: TRBD2; cdr3_length: 16; clone_size: few; v_call: TRBV5-4; cdr3_nt: TGTGCCAGCAGCATGGGGACTAGCGGGACCACAGATACGCAGTATTTT; cdr3_aa: CASSMGTSGTTDTQYF
j_call: TRBJ1-2; d_call: TRBD1; cdr3_length: 16; clone_size: .; v_call: TRBV19; cdr3_nt: TGTGCCAGTAGTACGACAGGGGGCGCCCCCTTGGCCGGCTACACCTTC; cdr3_aa: CASSTTGGAPLAGYTF
j_call: TRBJ2-7; d_call: .; cdr3_length: 14; clone_size: .; v_call: TRBV2; cdr3_nt: TGTGCCAGCATTGTAGGGCTCGCCGCCTACGAGCAGTACTTC; cdr3_aa: CASIVGLAAYEQYF
j_call: TRBJ2-7; d_call: TRBD2; cdr3_length: 15; clone_size: .; v_call: TRBV11-2; cdr3_nt: TGTGCCAGCAGGACTGGGACTAGCGGGAGATACGAGCAGTACTTC; cdr3_aa: CASRTGTSGRYEQYF
j_call: TRBJ2-7; d_call: .; cdr3_length: 13; clone_size: .; v_call: TRBV29-1; cdr3_nt: TGCAGCGTTGCGGTGGGAGGGGGCTACGAGCAGTACTTC; cdr3_aa: CSVAVGGGYEQYF
j_call: TRBJ2-7; d_call: .; cdr3_length: 14; clone_size: .; v_call: TRBV27; cdr3_nt: TGTGCCAGCAGTTTAGGGGGGAGTGGCTACGAGCAGTACTTC; cdr3_aa: CASSLGGSGYEQYF
j_call: TRBJ2-1; d_call: TRBD2; cdr3_length: 16; clone_size: .; v_call: TRBV4-3; cdr3_nt: TGCGCCAGCAGCCAAGATCGGGCGGGAGGGGTAGTGGAGCAGTTCTTC; cdr3_aa: CASSQDRAGGVVEQFF
j_call: TRBJ2-7; d_call: TRBD1; cdr3_length: 15; clone_size: once; v_call: TRBV5-1; cdr3_nt: TGCGCCAGCAGCTTAGGGGGCCCTAGGGGCTACGAGCAGTACTTC; cdr3_aa: CASSLGGPRGYEQYF
j_call: TRBJ1-2; d_call: .; cdr3_length: 14; clone_size: .; v_call: TRBV7-9; cdr3_nt: TGCGTCAGCAGCTTAGCGCGAGGGGAGCACGGCTACACCTTC; cdr3_aa: CVSSLARGEHGYTF
j_call: TRBJ1-1; d_call: .; cdr3_length: 14; clone_size: once; v_call: TRBV19; cdr3_nt: TGTGCCAGTAGTTCCCCGCAGGGGTACACTGAAGCTTTCTTT; cdr3_aa: CASSSPQGYTEAFF
j_call: TRBJ1-4; d_call: .; cdr3_length: 13; clone_size: many; v_call: TRBV10-3; cdr3_nt: TGTGCCATCAGGGACCCTTACAATGAAAAACTGTTTTTT; cdr3_aa: CAIRDPYNEKLFF
j_call: TRBJ2-1; d_call: .; cdr3_length: 14; clone_size: .; v_call: TRBV6-6; cdr3_nt: TGTGCCAGCAGTATACGGGTTTCCTACAATGAGCAGTTCTTC; cdr3_aa: CASSIRVSYNEQFF
j_call: TRBJ1-3; d_call: TRBD1; cdr3_length: 15; clone_size: .; v_call: TRBV7-2; cdr3_nt: TGTGCCAGCAGCCTGAGTGGACAGGGCGGAAACACCATATATTTT; cdr3_aa: CASSLSGQGGNTIYF
j_call: TRBJ2-1; d_call: TRBD2; cdr3_length: 15; clone_size: .; v_call: TRBV7-9; cdr3_nt: TGTGCCAGCAGCCGCGGGACTAGCCCTTACAATGAGCAGTTCTTC; cdr3_aa: CASSRGTSPYNEQFF
j_call: TRBJ1-1; d_call: .; cdr3_length: 13; clone_size: few; v_call: TRBV30; cdr3_nt: TGTGCCTGGAGGGGGGGCGCTGGCCCTGAAGCTTTCTTT; cdr3_aa: CAWRGGAGPEAFF
j_call: TRBJ1-1; d_call: .; cdr3_length: 13; clone_size: few; v_call: TRBV5-1; cdr3_nt: TGCGCCAGCAGCGCCGGACAGACGACTGAAGCTTTCTTT; cdr3_aa: CASSAGQTTEAFF
j_call: TRBJ2-5; d_call: TRBD2; cdr3_length: 17; clone_size: .; v_call: TRBV11-2; cdr3_nt: TGTGCCAGCAGCTTAGTAGGCCTAGCGGGAGTCCGGGAGACCCAGTACTTC; cdr3_aa: CASSLVGLAGVRETQYF
j_call: TRBJ1-3; d_call: .; cdr3_length: 14; clone_size: .; v_call: TRBV7-3; cdr3_nt: TGTGCCAGCAGCTCGGGGGCCTCTGGAAACACCATATATTTT; cdr3_aa: CASSSGASGNTIYF
j_call: TRBJ2-1; d_call: .; cdr3_length: 14; clone_size: few; v_call: TRBV4-2; cdr3_nt: TGTGCCAGCAGCCAAGAAACAGTATACAATGAGCAGTTCTTC; cdr3_aa: CASSQETVYNEQFF
j_call: TRBJ2-6; d_call: .; cdr3_length: 16; clone_size: few; v_call: TRBV28; cdr3_nt: TGTGCCAGCAGTTTATTCGAGAGCTCTGGGGCCAACGTCCTGACTTTC; cdr3_aa: CASSLFESSGANVLTF
j_call: TRBJ2-3; d_call: TRBD2; cdr3_length: 16; clone_size: .; v_call: TRBV9; cdr3_nt: TGTGCCAGCAGCGTAGGAAGCGGGAGGGGCACAGATACGCAGTATTTT; cdr3_aa: CASSVGSGRGTDTQYF
j_call: TRBJ2-2; d_call: TRBD2; cdr3_length: 15; clone_size: .; v_call: TRBV5-1; cdr3_nt: TGCGCCAGCAGCAATACCGGGACTAGCGCCGGGGAGCTGTTTTTT; cdr3_aa: CASSNTGTSAGELFF
j_call: TRBJ2-3; d_call: .; cdr3_length: 12; clone_size: .; v_call: TRBV5-1; cdr3_nt: TGCGCCAGCAGCTTGTCGCGAGATACGCAGTATTTT; cdr3_aa: CASSLSRDTQYF
j_call: TRBJ2-2; d_call: .; cdr3_length: 17; clone_size: .; v_call: TRBV19; cdr3_nt: TGTGCCAGTAGTATTCCGGTCGGGGACACGGTGGTGGGGGAGCTGTTTTTT; cdr3_aa: CASSIPVGDTVVGELFF
j_call: TRBJ2-6; d_call: .; cdr3_length: 16; clone_size: .; v_call: TRBV4-3; cdr3_nt: TGCGCCAGCAGCCCATCAACAGGGACTGGGGCCAACGTCCTGACTTTC; cdr3_aa: CASSPSTGTGANVLTF